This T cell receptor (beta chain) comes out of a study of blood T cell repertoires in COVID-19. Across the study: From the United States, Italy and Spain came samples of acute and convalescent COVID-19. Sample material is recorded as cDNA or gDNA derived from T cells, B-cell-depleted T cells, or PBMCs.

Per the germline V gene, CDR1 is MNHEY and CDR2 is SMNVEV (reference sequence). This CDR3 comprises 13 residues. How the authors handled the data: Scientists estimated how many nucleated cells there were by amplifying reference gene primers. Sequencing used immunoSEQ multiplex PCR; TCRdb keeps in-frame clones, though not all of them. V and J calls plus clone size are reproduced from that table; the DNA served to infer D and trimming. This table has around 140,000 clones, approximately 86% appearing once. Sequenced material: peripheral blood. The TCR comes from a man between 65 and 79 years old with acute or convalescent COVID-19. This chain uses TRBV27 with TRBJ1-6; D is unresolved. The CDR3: CARSGQSNSPLHF. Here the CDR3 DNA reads TGTGCGAGAAGTGGGCAATCCAATTCACCCCTCCACTTT.